The 19 T cell receptor beta chains below all came from one sample that was sequenced in a study of identical twins. TCRdb re-called the 5' RACE reads through MiXCR, storing one row per CDR3 protein. The sample yields roughly 220,000 distinct CDR3 sequences, roughly 7.1% seen once. This sample also appeared in a second study, on T cells expressing NK-cell markers.

Specimen: CD8+ T cells sorted from blood. The receptors stem from a woman between 18 and 30 years old in good health.

This clonotype has a handful of counts. The CDR3 loop is CSAVGRDGVREQYF. As DNA, the CDR3 is TGCAGCGCCGTGGGGCGGGACGGAGTCCGCGAGCAGTACTTC. The rearrangement links TRBV29-1 to TRBJ2-7; a possible D gene is TRBD2 (6 bases). This CDR3 spans 14 amino acids. Germline-derived CDR1 and CDR2 are SQVTM and ANQGSEA. Trimming cost V 7 bases and J 6 bases, with 22 bases left between them.

This clonotype has just a few counts. The chain is built from TRBV7-9 and TRBJ2-2; TRBD2 matches 12 bases. V was clipped by 4 bases and J by 9 bases; unmatched bases: 0. The germline CDR1 and CDR2 sequences are SEHNR and FQNEAQ (reference sequence). The CDR3 totals 13 residues. The CDR3 loop reads CASSWTSGRELFF. DNA for the CDR3: TGTGCCAGCAGCTGGACTAGCGGGAGGGAGCTGTTTTTT.

This clonotype came up many times. The gene calls are TRBV6-4 and TRBJ2-2, with D possibly being TRBD2 (7 bases). Per germline, CDR1 MRHNA and CDR2 SNTAGT. V lost 6 bases and J 5 bases, leaving 13 bases between the germline ends. This CDR3 is 14 amino acids long. CDR3 sequence: CASSGGLGTGELFF. CDR3 nucleotides: TGTGCCAGCAGCGGGGGGCTCGGAACCGGGGAGCTGTTTTTT.

This clonotype has ten or more counts. The chain has TRBV12-3 or TRBV12-4 and TRBJ2-1; D not resolved. The CDR3 loop spans 16 amino acids. Trimming left V 4 bases short and J 5 bases short, with 18 bases between. Written as DNA, the CDR3 is TGTGCCAGCAGTTCCCCCTGGAGAACGGCCCACAATGAGCAGTTCTTC. Translation gives CASSSPWRTAHNEQFF.

This clonotype was observed a handful of times. The chain recombines TRBV6-5 with TRBJ2-7, with TRBD1 matching 7 bases. Looked up from germline, CDR1 is MNHEY and CDR2 is SVGAGI. The CDR3 is 15 residues long. The V gene end was trimmed by 2 bases and the J gene end by 0 bases; junction bases not matched to a gene: 4. This CDR3 reads CASSYGDSLSYEQYF. CDR3 DNA: TGTGCCAGCAGTTACGGGGACAGTCTCTCCTACGAGCAGTACTTC.

This chain connects TRBV19 to TRBJ2-7; the D is unclear. The CDR3 runs 14 residues. The V end lost 2 bases, the J end lost 0 bases, and 8 bases lay between the germline ends. Germline V gene sequence: CDR1 LNHDA, CDR2 SQIVND (reference sequence). CDR3 residues: CASSIFSGSYEQYF. DNA of the CDR3: TGTGCCAGTAGTATATTTTCTGGCTCCTACGAGCAGTACTTC.

This clonotype occurred many times. The chain links TRBV12-3 or TRBV12-4 to TRBJ1-5; D unresolved. V gave up 1 base and J gave up 7 bases, with 8 bases separating them. This CDR3 is 13 amino acids long. In DNA, the CDR3 is TGTGCCAGCAGTTTAGGGGGATGGCAGCCCCAGCATTTT. This gives the protein CASSLGGWQPQHF.

This clonotype is categorized as medium-sized. The gene calls are TRBV7-9 and TRBJ2-4, with unresolved D. Germline V CDR1 and CDR2: SEHNR, FQNEAQ (reference sequence). The CDR3 runs 10 residues. Trimming left V 6 bases short and J 8 bases short, with 5 bases between. The CDR3 bases are TGTGCCAGCAGTGAGGACATTCAGTACTTC. This translates into CASSEDIQYF.

This clonotype was seen at least ten times. V usage is TRBV29-1 and J usage is TRBJ2-7; TRBD1 aligns across 7 bases. Trimming cost V 2 bases and J 4 bases; bases outside gene matches: 8. Germline loops: CDR1 SQVTM, CDR2 ANQGSEA. CDR3 length: 14 amino acids. The CDR3 sequence is CSVESRDSRYEQYF. CDR3 nucleotides: TGCAGCGTTGAAAGCCGGGACAGTCGATACGAGCAGTACTTC.

This chain links TRBV10-3 with TRBJ2-3; D ambiguous. The ends were cut back, 0 bases at V and 0 bases at J, with 16 bases in the middle. The CDR3 is made up of 18 amino acids. In germline, CDR1 is ENHRY, CDR2 SYGVKD. CDR3 nucleotide sequence: TGTGCCATCAGTGAGTCCGGGTCGAGGCAAACTAGCACAGATACGCAGTATTTT. Protein product: CAISESGSRQTSTDTQYF.

This clonotype was seen many times. The chain uses TRBV7-9 and TRBJ2-3; D possibly corresponds to TRBD1 (5 bases). Per germline, CDR1 SEHNR and CDR2 FQNEAQ (reference sequence). The CDR3 runs to 15 residues. Trimming took 3 bases from V and 0 from J, leaving 10 bases between them. This chain's CDR3 is CASSFNRQSTDTQYF. The CDR3 coding sequence is TGTGCCAGCAGCTTTAACAGGCAAAGCACAGATACGCAGTATTTT.

This clonotype has at least ten counts. CDR3: CASSLSEDEQYF. The CDR3, as DNA: TGTGCCAGCAGCTTAAGCGAGGACGAGCAGTACTTC. The chain couples TRBV7-9 to TRBJ2-7; D gene uncertain. This CDR3 is built from 12 residues. V dropped 2 bases and J dropped 5 bases, with 7 bases sitting between them. Germline V gene data show CDR1 as SEHNR and CDR2 as FQNEAQ (reference sequence).

Only a few counts were recorded for this clonotype. The V call is TRBV4-3, the J call TRBJ2-7; 9 nucleotides align to TRBD2. In germline, CDR1 is LGHNA, CDR2 YSLEER. The trim removed 1 base at V and 9 bases at J, leaving 10 bases unmatched. This CDR3 comprises 15 residues. In nucleotides, the CDR3 is TGCGCCAGCAGCCAAGGGCAAGGTAGCGGGAGCTCGCAGTACTTC. Translating it yields CASSQGQGSGSSQYF.

Many counts were recorded for this clonotype. The chain links TRBV6-5 to TRBJ2-3; D not resolved. Germline V gives CDR1 MNHEY, CDR2 SVGAGI. V gave up 4 bases and J gave up 1 base, with 3 bases separating them. The CDR3 covers 12 residues. The CDR3 bases are TGTGCCAGCAGTTCCCGCACAGATACGCAGTATTTT. This codes for CASSSRTDTQYF.

The J gene is TRBJ2-3, the V gene TRBV2; 9 nucleotides agree with TRBD2. J lost 4 bases, V lost 1 base, and 6 bases had no gene match. Germline loops: CDR1 SNHLY, CDR2 FYNNEI. This CDR3 is 16 amino acids long. The CDR3 DNA is TGTGCCAGCAGTGAAGGCGCGGGGGGGACGGCAGATACGCAGTATTTT. This encodes CASSEGAGGTADTQYF.

This clonotype occurred many times. V gene TRBV7-9 combines with J gene TRBJ2-1; tentatively, D is TRBD2 (5 bases). Germline V gives CDR1 SEHNR, CDR2 FQNEAQ (reference sequence). The V and J ends lost 3 bases and 8 bases respectively, with 11 bases between them. The CDR3 has 13 amino acids. CDR3 loop: CASSLDRRDEQFF. The CDR3 DNA follows: TGTGCCAGCAGCTTGGATCGGCGGGATGAGCAGTTCTTC.

This clonotype was observed a handful of times. This chain links TRBV20-1 with TRBJ1-1; D is unclear. CDR1 and CDR2 from the germline V gene are DFQATT and SNEGSKA (reference sequence). CDR3 length: 14 amino acids. The germline V and J ends were trimmed by 2 bases and 0 bases, with 10 bases remaining between them. CDR3 in amino acids: CSARRTDLNTEAFF. The CDR3 DNA sequence: TGCAGTGCTAGACGGACGGATTTGAACACTGAAGCTTTCTTT.

This chain joins TRBV30 and TRBJ2-4, with D maybe TRBD1 (5 bases). Germline lookup yields CDR1 GTSNPN and CDR2 SVGIG (reference sequence). This CDR3 comprises 14 residues. V was trimmed by 5 bases and J by 3 bases, leaving 14 bases between them. CDR3: CAWGDSYLKNIQYF. CDR3 in DNA: TGTGCCTGGGGTGACAGCTATCTCAAAAACATTCAGTACTTC.

This clonotype was counted many times. V gene TRBV5-6 combines with J gene TRBJ2-3; no reliable D call. V dropped 0 bases and J dropped 4 bases, with 6 bases sitting between them. The CDR3 loop spans 13 amino acids. The germline CDR1 and CDR2 sequences are SGHDT and YYEEEE. The CDR3 sequence is CASSLVRSDTQYF. As DNA, the CDR3 is TGTGCCAGCAGCTTGGTGAGATCAGATACGCAGTATTTT.